This T cell receptor (beta chain) was identified in a study of Graves' ophthalmopathy and Graves' hyperthyroidism (dated by TCRdb to 2017 to 2018). Some background on the complete study: Peripheral blood was collected before any treatment was given, at the time of initial diagnosis. The study used signatures of the TCR beta repertoire to tell Graves' ophthalmopathy apart from Graves' hyperthyroidism and to predict which patients would progress to ophthalmopathy. In total, 135 blood samples were TCR-sequenced: approximately 42 ophthalmopathy, some 75 hyperthyroidism and roughly 17 hyperthyroidism-to-ophthalmopathy patients. A discovery set of 100 patients (approximately 45 ophthalmopathy, 57 stable hyperthyroidism) was enrolled to explore V-J signatures distinguishing ophthalmopathy from hyperthyroidism. The independent validation cohort included 20 or so hyperthyroidism patients plus 17 patients who later progressed from hyperthyroidism to ophthalmopathy. In over 5 hyperthyroidism patients, the T-cell repertoire of thyroid tissue was compared with the T-cell repertoire of blood. After sampling, hyperthyroidism patients received methimazole starting at 30 mg daily, and ophthalmopathy patients received high-dose intravenous methylprednisolone.

The CDR3 contains 15 residues, cysteine and phenylalanine counted. CDR3 DNA is the only sequence kept; it has 45 bases, read in frame from the first base. Sequences MGHDK (CDR1) and SYGVNS (CDR2) are obtained from the germline V gene. The trim is 3 bases for V and 2 bases for J, with a gap of 11 bases between the germline ends. Points on this clonotype: This receptor's antigen is unknown. No much larger clonotype is one base removed from it; base qualities were not supplied.

Results the study describes overall, beyond this receptor: The 13-signature model separated ophthalmopathy from stable hyperthyroidism with approximately 90% sensitivity and about 81% specificity in cross-validation, and 80%/75% in the test set. Sample size was not statistically predetermined, and group allocation was not concealed from the investigators. Most of the expanded thyroid clonotypes with a frequency above 0.001 were also detected in blood, and it was suggested that the thyroid immune response may be reflected by blood repertoires. In validation, the model predicted ophthalmopathy progression with 70.59% sensitivity and 72.22% specificity; around twelve predicted patients were CT-confirmed with GO in a median of approximately six months.

TCR beta CDR3 regions were amplified from RNA transcripts for repertoire sequencing. HTBI primers and the Qiagen OneStep RT-PCR kit were used in a first-round RT-PCR, which was followed by a second-round multiplex PCR, size selection and purification. Libraries were sequenced paired-end with 100 bp reads on an Illumina HiSeq2000. Processing in the source paper ran as follows. SOAPnuke was used to process the reads, removing any read that contained adapters or uncalled bases, had a mean Phred below 15, or lacked an exact match to the constant primer or identifier. COPE v1.2.5 was used to merge high-quality paired reads. Clonotypes were defined as unique nucleotide sequences and were aligned to IMGT TRB V, D and J references using MiTCR v1.1. The analysis was limited to V-J combinations with a frequency above 0.0001, which together covered more than 98% of repertoires. For each V-J combination, a TCR clonal expansion and chaos score was defined as F50 clonal expansion divided by the chaos observed in the TCRdist matrix. Welch's t-statistics and random forest were used to narrow the features down to 10 to 15 V-J combinations, which were then fed into a naive Bayes classifier. The similarity between thyroid and blood repertoires was quantified using the Morisita-Horn index. The raw public reads went through TCRdb reprocessing: fastp at Q25, MiXCR clone calling, in-frame beta chains kept. Entries are consolidated by CDR3 protein sequence, retaining the most common genes and DNA. The V and J calls here are based on TCRdb, not the publication. Counted in this sample were more than 550,000 distinct CDR3 sequences; over 40% of them appeared once. The top ten constitute under 3.5% of the sample.

Ophthalmopathy patients were characterized by moderately to severely active disease, a Clinical Activity Score of at least 3, a NOSPECS grade of at least 4, and a disease duration under 3 months. Patients with other autoimmune diseases, uncontrolled infections, pregnancy or lactation were excluded from the study. Clinical symptoms, serum thyroxine, TRAb, thyroid ultrasound and orbital computed tomography formed the basis of the diagnosis. PBMCs were isolated from 8 to 10 ml of fresh peripheral blood by Ficoll-Paque density gradient centrifugation. Total RNA was extracted using Trizol reagent, and RNA quality was checked on an Agilent 2100 Bioanalyzer.

This receptor was taken from an adult man with Graves' ophthalmopathy. Here the chain combines TRBV25-1 and TRBJ1-3; the D segment could be TRBD1, given 5 matching bases. The sequenced material came from peripheral blood. The DNA is TGTGCCAGCAGTGAGGCCGGACAAGCTGGAAACACCATATATTTT. Its translation is CASSEAGQAGNTIYF.